The sequence of this T cell receptor beta chain was determined in a study of T cells after yellow fever vaccination. Study outcomes and limitations: Post-booster samples contained most primary-vaccination clones (approximately 96% CD4, about 90% CD8). Abundant contaminating clonotypes from the bulk population could appear in FACS-sorted repertoires.

This CDR3 is 11 amino acids long. Germline loops: CDR1 MNHEY, CDR2 SVGEGT. V lost 6 bases and J lost 7, with 9 bases in between. TCRdb used MiXCR to reprocess the 5' RACE reads, holding one entry per CDR3 protein. The sample yields just over 250,000 distinct CDR3 sequences, about 5.2% seen once. On this clonotype itself: Its antigen is unknown.

This receptor was obtained from a young man who received the YFV17D yellow fever vaccine. V and J are TRBV6-2 or TRBV6-3 and TRBJ1-1; no reliable D call. The material sequenced was CD4+ T cells sorted from PBMCs, taken on the day of the yellow fever booster vaccination. The CDR3 region is CASRTYDEAFF. The CDR3 coding sequence is TGTGCCAGCAGGACGTACGATGAAGCTTTCTTT.